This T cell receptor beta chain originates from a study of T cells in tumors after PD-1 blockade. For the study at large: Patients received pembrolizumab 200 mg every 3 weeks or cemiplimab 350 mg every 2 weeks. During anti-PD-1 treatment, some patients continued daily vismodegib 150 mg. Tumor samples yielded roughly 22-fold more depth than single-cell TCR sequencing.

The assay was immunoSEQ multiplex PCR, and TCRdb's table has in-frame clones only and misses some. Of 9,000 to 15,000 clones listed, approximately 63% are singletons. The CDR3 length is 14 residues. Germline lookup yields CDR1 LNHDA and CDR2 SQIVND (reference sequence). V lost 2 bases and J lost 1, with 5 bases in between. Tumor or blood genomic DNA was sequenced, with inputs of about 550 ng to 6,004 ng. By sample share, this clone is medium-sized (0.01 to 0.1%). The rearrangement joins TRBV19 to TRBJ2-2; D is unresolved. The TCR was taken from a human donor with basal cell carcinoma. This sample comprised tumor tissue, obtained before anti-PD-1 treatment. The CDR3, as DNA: TGTGCCAGTAGTATATCTAGGAACACCGGGGAGCTGTTTTTT. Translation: CASSISRNTGELFF.